This entry lists 13 T cell receptor beta chains sequenced from one sample in a study of cytomegalovirus exposure and HLA in healthy donors. Primers for the PCR totalled 60 Vbeta and 13 Jbeta. Clones were sequenced by immunoSEQ multiplex PCR, and TCRdb holds only the in-frame ones, with some missing. The sample lists roughly 110,000 clones, 55% to 85% occurring once. Sequencing used PBMCs. The receptors shown here come from a young man in good health and CMV-seronegative.

The chain links TRBV10-1 to TRBJ2-5, with TRBD2 as a possible D gene (6 bases). Germline assignment: CDR1 WNHNN and CDR2 SYGVQD (reference sequence). The germline V and J ends were trimmed by 6 bases and 6 bases, with 20 bases remaining between them. The CDR3 totals 15 residues. CDR3 in DNA: TGCGCCAGCAGCACCGGGACTGCGACGGGGCAGACCCAGTACTTC. Its translation: CASSTGTATGQTQYF.

The rearrangement joins TRBV7-2 to TRBJ2-6; D unresolved. This CDR3 region has 15 residues. Germline V lookup: CDR1 SGHTA, CDR2 FQGNSA. V was trimmed by 3 bases and J by 2 bases, leaving 8 bases between them. DNA for the CDR3: TGTGCCAGCAGCTTGGCCCTTACTGGGGCCAACGTCCTGACTTTC. This translates into CASSLALTGANVLTF.

V and J are TRBV27 and TRBJ2-1; 7 bases are shared with TRBD1. In germline, CDR1 is MNHEY, CDR2 SMNVEV (reference sequence). The CDR3 has 14 residues. Unmatched junction bases numbered 4, after V lost 2 bases and J lost 6 bases. CDR3 in amino acids: CASSLAGGSNEQFF. For the CDR3, the DNA is TGTGCCAGCAGTTTAGCAGGGGGAAGCAATGAGCAGTTCTTC.

In DNA, the CDR3 is TGTGCCAGCAGTTCGCCTAGCGGGAGGGCCACAGATACGCAGTATTTT. Residues: CASSSPSGRATDTQYF. The chain employs TRBV6-5 and TRBJ2-3; 12 bases are a match to TRBD2. After removal of 4 bases from V and 2 bases from J, the junction contained 4 bases not matched to a gene. Per the germline V gene, CDR1 is MNHEY and CDR2 is SVGAGI. The CDR3 has 16 amino acids.

This clone was counted a single time. The rearrangement uses TRBV9 and TRBJ2-3, with TRBD1 matching 9 bases. V was pared by 4 bases and J by 2 bases, with 8 bases of the junction left unmatched. Germline CDR1 reads SGDLS; CDR2 reads YYNGEE. The CDR3 sequence is 16 residues long. The CDR3 nucleotides read TGTGCCAGCAGCCCACGGGACAGGGTGTACACAGATACGCAGTATTTT. Encoded protein: CASSPRDRVYTDTQYF.

This clone occurred a few times. The gene calls are TRBV7-6 and TRBJ2-5; no clear D. This CDR3 is 15 amino acids long. The ends were cut back, 0 bases at V and 2 bases at J, with 10 bases in the middle. Germline CDR1 and CDR2: SGHVS and FNYEAQ. The chain's CDR3 is CASSLAADMQETQYF. In DNA, the CDR3 is TGTGCCAGCAGCTTAGCGGCAGACATGCAAGAGACCCAGTACTTC.

The CDR3 here is CASSLIIGGSYEQYF. In nucleotides, the CDR3 is TGTGCCAGCAGCTTAATCATAGGGGGCAGTTACGAGCAGTACTTC. The chain recombines TRBV7-9 with TRBJ2-7, with 7 bases identical to TRBD1. Germline CDR1 is SEHNR and CDR2 is FQNEAQ (reference sequence). CDR3 length: 15 amino acids. Unmatched junction bases numbered 8, after V lost 2 bases and J lost 4 bases.

This clone was recorded only once. The V gene is TRBV10-1, the J gene TRBJ2-2, with D perhaps matching TRBD2 (5 bases). Trimming pared 5 bases from V and 5 bases from J, leaving 12 bases between. The CDR3 is 14 residues long. Germline CDR1 is WNHNN and CDR2 is SYGVQD (reference sequence). CDR3 region: CASSPRSGTGELFF. The CDR3 region has the DNA TGCGCCAGCAGTCCTAGATCGGGGACCGGGGAGCTGTTTTTT.

CDR3: CAWSRLPGQGAAEQYF. CDR3 DNA: TGTGCCTGGAGTCGCCTCCCGGGACAGGGGGCTGCCGAGCAGTACTTC. V and J are TRBV30 and TRBJ2-7, with 12 bases matching TRBD1. This CDR3 has 16 amino acids. J lost 6 bases, V lost 2 bases, and 11 bases had no gene match. From germline, CDR1 is GTSNPN and CDR2 SVGIG (reference sequence).

Worth noting for this clone: Other DNA sequences from this sample encode an identical CDR3 as well. The chain combines TRBV28 with TRBJ1-5; TRBD1 agrees at 8 bases. The V segment lost 6 bases and the J segment 2 bases; nucleotides outside the gene matches: 3. The germline CDR1 and CDR2 sequences are MDHEN and SYDVKM. The CDR3 consists of 14 residues. The CDR3 is CASSLGQGNQPQHF. CDR3 nucleotide sequence: TGTGCCAGCAGCCTGGGACAGGGCAATCAGCCCCAGCATTTT.

The chain couples TRBV10-2 to TRBJ2-7, with TRBD2 identical over 8 bases. The CDR3 has 14 residues. Germline assignment: CDR1 WSHSY and CDR2 SAAADI. After removal of 4 bases from V and 3 bases from J, the junction contained 5 bases not matched to a gene. The CDR3, as DNA: TGCGCCAGCAGTGGCCGGGAGGGCCTCTACGAGCAGTACTTC. This gives the protein CASSGREGLYEQYF.

The chain employs TRBV18 and TRBJ1-1; a possible D gene is TRBD1 (6 bases). CDR3 length: 14 residues. The germline gives CDR1 KGHSH, CDR2 LQKENI. Trimming shortened V by 4 bases and J by 0 bases, and 9 bases separated the two germline ends. The CDR3 spells CASSQGQLNTEAFF. DNA of the CDR3: TGTGCCAGCTCACAAGGACAGCTGAACACTGAAGCTTTCTTT.

The genes are TRBV25-1 and TRBJ2-1; TRBD2 is a possible D gene (6 bases). Germline V gene data show CDR1 as MGHDK and CDR2 as SYGVNS. There are 14 residues in the CDR3. V dropped 5 bases and J dropped 2 bases, with 10 bases sitting between them. The DNA of the CDR3 is TGTGCCAGCAGTAGGAGGGGTCCCTACAATGAGCAGTTCTTC. Translated, it gives CASSRRGPYNEQFF.